This T cell receptor beta chain appears in the sequencing data of a study of OX40 agonist ivuxolimab in advanced cancers. With V trimmed by 5 bases and J by 9 bases, 10 bases remained unmatched. This CDR3 has 13 residues. CDR1 and CDR2 from the germline V gene are SGHTA and FQGTGA. The data were produced by immunoSEQ multiplex PCR, yet TCRdb's version contains in-frame clones alone and is incomplete. This table has around 140,000 clones, 90% appearing once. Material: CD4+ or CD8+ T cells sorted from blood, obtained in a trial of the OX40 agonist ivuxolimab. The clonotype was recovered from an adult with an advanced solid tumor such as melanoma, head and neck, liver or kidney cancer. This sequence joins TRBV7-3 and TRBJ2-7; 7 nucleotides agree with TRBD1. CDR3 protein: CASSQRQGSVQYF. The CDR3 DNA is TGTGCCAGCAGCCAGAGACAGGGCTCCGTGCAGTACTTC.